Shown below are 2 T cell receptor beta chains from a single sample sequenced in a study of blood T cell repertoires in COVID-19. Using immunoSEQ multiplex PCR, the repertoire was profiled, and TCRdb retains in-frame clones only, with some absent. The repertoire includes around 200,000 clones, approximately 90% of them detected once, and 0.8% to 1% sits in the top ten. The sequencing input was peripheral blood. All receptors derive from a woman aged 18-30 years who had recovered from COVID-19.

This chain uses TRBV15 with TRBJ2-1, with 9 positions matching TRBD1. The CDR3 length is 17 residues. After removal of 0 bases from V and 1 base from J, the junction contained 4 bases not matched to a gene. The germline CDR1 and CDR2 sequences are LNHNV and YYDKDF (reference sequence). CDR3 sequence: CATSREQGAQSYNEQFF. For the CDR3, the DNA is TGTGCCACCAGCAGAGAACAGGGGGCCCAATCCTACAATGAGCAGTTCTTC.

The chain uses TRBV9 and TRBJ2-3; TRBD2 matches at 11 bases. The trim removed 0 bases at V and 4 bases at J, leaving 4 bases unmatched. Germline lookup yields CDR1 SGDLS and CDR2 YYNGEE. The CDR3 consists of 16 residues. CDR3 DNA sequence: TGTGCCAGCAGCGTAGGTACTAGCGGGGGTTCAGATACGCAGTATTTT. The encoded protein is CASSVGTSGGSDTQYF.